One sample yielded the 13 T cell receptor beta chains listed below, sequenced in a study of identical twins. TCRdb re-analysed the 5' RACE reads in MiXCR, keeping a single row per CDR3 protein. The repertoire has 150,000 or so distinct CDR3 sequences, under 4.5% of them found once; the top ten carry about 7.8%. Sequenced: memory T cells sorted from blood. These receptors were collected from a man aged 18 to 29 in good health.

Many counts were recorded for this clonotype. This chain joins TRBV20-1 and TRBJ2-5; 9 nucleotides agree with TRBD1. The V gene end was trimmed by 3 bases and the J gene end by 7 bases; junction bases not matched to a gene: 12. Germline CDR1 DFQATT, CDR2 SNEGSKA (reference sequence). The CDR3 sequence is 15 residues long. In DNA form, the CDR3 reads TGCAGTGCTAGGGACCGGGACAGGGTCCTTGCGACCCAGTACTTC. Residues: CSARDRDRVLATQYF.

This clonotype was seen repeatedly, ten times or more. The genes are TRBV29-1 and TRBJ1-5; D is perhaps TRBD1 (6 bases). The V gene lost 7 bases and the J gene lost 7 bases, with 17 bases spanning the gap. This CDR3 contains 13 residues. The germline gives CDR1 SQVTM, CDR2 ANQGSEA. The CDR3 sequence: CSAVSGGGQPQHF. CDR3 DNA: TGCAGCGCCGTTTCGGGGGGCGGGCAGCCCCAGCATTTT.

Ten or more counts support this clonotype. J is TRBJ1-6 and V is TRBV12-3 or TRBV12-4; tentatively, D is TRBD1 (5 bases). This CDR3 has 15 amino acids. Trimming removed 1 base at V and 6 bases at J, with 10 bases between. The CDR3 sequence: CASSLVQGGNSPLHF. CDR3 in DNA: TGTGCCAGCAGTTTAGTTCAGGGCGGTAATTCACCCCTCCACTTT.

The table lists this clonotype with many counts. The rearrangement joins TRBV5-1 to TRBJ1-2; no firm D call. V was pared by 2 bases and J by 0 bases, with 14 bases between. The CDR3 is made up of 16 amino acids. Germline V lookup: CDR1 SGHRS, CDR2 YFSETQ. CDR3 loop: CASSFTVPTSNYGYTF. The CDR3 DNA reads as TGCGCCAGCAGCTTCACAGTCCCTACTTCTAACTATGGCTACACCTTC.

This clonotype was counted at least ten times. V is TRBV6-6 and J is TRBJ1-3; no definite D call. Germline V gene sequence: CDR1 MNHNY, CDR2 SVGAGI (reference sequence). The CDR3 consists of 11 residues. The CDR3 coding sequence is TGTGCGGCGGGGATTCGAGACACCATATATTTT. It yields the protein CAAGIRDTIYF.

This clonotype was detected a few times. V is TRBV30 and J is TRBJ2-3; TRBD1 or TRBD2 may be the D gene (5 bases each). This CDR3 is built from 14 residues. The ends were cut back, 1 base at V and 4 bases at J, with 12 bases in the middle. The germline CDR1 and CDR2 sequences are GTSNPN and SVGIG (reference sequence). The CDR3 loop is CAWSGGAGADTQYF. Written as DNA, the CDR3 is TGTGCCTGGAGTGGAGGGGCAGGCGCAGATACGCAGTATTTT. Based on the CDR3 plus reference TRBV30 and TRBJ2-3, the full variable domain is SQTIHQWPATLVQPVGSPLSLECTVEGTSNPNLYWYRQAAGRGLQLLFYSVGIGQISSEVPQNLSASRPQDRQFILSSKKLLLSDSGFYLCAWSGGAGADTQYFGPGTRLTVL.

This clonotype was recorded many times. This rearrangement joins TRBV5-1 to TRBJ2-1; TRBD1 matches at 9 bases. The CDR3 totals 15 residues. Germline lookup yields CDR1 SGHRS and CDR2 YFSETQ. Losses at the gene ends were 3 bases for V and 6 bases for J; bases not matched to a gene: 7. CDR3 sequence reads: CASSSGQGAFNEQFF. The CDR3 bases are TGCGCCAGCAGCTCGGGACAGGGAGCCTTCAATGAGCAGTTCTTC.

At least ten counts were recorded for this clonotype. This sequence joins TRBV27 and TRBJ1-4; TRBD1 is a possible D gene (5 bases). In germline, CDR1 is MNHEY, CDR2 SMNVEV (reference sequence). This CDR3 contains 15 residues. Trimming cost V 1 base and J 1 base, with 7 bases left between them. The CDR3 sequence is CASSLWGETNEKLFF. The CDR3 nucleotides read TGTGCCAGCAGTTTATGGGGCGAAACTAATGAAAAACTGTTTTTT.

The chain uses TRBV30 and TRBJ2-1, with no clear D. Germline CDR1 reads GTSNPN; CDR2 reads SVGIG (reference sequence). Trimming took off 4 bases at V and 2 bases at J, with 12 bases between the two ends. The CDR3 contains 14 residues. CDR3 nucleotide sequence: TGTGCCTGGACACCTCCCCTGGCCTACAATGAGCAGTTCTTC. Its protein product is CAWTPPLAYNEQFF. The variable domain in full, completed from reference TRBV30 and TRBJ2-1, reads SQTIHQWPATLVQPVGSPLSLECTVEGTSNPNLYWYRQAAGRGLQLLFYSVGIGQISSEVPQNLSASRPQDRQFILSSKKLLLSDSGFYLCAWTPPLAYNEQFFGPGTRLTVL.

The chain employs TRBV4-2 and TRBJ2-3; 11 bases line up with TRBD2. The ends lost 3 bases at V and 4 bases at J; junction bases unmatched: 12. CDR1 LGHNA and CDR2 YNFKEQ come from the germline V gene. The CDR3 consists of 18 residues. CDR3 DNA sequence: TGTGCCAGCAGCCAGGAACAGACTAGCGGGATGAGTTCAGATACGCAGTATTTT. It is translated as CASSQEQTSGMSSDTQYF.

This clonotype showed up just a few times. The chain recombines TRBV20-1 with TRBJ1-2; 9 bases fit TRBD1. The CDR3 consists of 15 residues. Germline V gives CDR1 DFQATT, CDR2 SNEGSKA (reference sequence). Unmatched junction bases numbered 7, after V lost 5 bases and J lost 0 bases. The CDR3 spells CSAFGGTGTNYGYTF. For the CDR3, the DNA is TGCAGTGCTTTTGGGGGGACAGGGACTAACTATGGCTACACCTTC.

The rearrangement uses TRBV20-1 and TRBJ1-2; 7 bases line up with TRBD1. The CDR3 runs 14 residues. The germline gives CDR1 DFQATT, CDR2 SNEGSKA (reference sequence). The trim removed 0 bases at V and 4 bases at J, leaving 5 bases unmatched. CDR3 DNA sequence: TGCAGTGCTAGAGAGGGGGACAGACTCTATGGCTACACCTTC. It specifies CSAREGDRLYGYTF.

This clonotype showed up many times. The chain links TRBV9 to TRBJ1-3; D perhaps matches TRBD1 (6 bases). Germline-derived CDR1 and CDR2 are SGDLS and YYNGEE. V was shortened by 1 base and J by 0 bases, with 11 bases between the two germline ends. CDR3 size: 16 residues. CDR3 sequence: CASSVIGGLSGNTIYF. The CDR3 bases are TGTGCCAGCAGCGTAATTGGGGGCCTCTCTGGAAACACCATATATTTT.